This record concerns one T cell receptor beta chain sequence. Antigen unknown. This entry belongs to a study of OX40 agonist ivuxolimab in advanced cancers. Background on the study: Patients were treated with ivuxolimab, an agonistic anti-OX40 (CD134) antibody. Across the patients, intravenous ivuxolimab was delivered every 2 weeks at 0.01 to 10 mg/kg. Participants averaged about 66 years of age (range 23 to 79) and were around 80% male.

General study points: In the 0.1-3.0 mg/kg groups, partial responders showed among the lowest expansion.

This table comes from immunoSEQ multiplex PCR, and its TCRdb copy is limited to in-frame clones, with some not included. The sample carries 15,000 to 25,000 clones, roughly 68% recorded once. CDR3 length: 16 amino acids. Trimming removed 4 bases from V and 7 bases from J; junction bases left unmatched: 11. Germline V gives CDR1 ENHRY, CDR2 SYGVKD. This TCR was recovered from an adult with an advanced solid tumor such as melanoma, head and neck, liver or kidney cancer. The chain uses TRBV10-3 and TRBJ2-7, with 12 bases that match TRBD2. The material was CD4+ or CD8+ T cells sorted from blood, obtained in a trial of the OX40 agonist ivuxolimab. CDR3 loop: CAISGTSGDLSREQYF. The CDR3 DNA is TGTGCCATCAGTGGGACTAGCGGGGACCTTTCTCGAGAGCAGTACTTC.